The clone carrying this T cell receptor (beta chain) was picked up a small number of times. Its matching antigen is unknown. The record originates from a study of regulatory T cells in long-lasting Graves disease. Study-level background: Over 5 years of antithyroid drugs with positive TSH receptor antibodies was taken to mean persistent Graves' disease. Overall study findings and caveats: Persistent disease was characterized by preferential usage of TRBV28, TRBJ1-2 and TRBJ2-5. Among persistent patients, a larger number of public clonotypes were shared (around 3,000) than among newly diagnosed patients (just over 950). Persistent Graves' patients possessed reduced TCR diversity relative to recently diagnosed ones.

HTBI primers from iRepertoire and Arm-PCR of CDR3 regions yielded the TCR beta libraries. TCRdb re-called the multiplex PCR reads with MiXCR, one entry per CDR3 protein. The sample includes 450,000 or so distinct CDR3 sequences, about 20% of them seen just once. Time point specified: persistent/refractory GD, antithyroid drugs over 5 years with positive TRAb. Construction of the TCR library relied on RNA isolated from PBMCs. Germline CDR1 reads SGHTA; CDR2 reads FQGNSA. V lost 5 bases and J lost 4, with 17 bases in between. The CDR3 is 15 amino acids. This sequence was found in a female donor with Graves disease. The material sequenced was peripheral blood mononuclear cells (PBMCs), taken when the disease was refractory, from a patient treated with antithyroid drugs. The chain couples TRBV7-2 to TRBJ1-2, with D tentatively TRBD1 (5 bases). CDR3 in amino acids: CASSGGQLQTYGYTF. The CDR3 coding sequence is TGTGCCAGCAGCGGAGGACAACTTCAAACCTATGGCTACACCTTC.